This is a list of T cell receptor beta chains from one sample in a study of cytomegalovirus exposure and HLA in healthy donors. Sequencing used immunoSEQ multiplex PCR; TCRdb keeps in-frame clones, though not all of them. The data show roughly 140,000 clones, 80% to 85% seen once. The sample comprised PBMCs. Receptor source: a boy between 2 and 15 years old in good health and CMV-seronegative. CDR3s include the opening cysteine and the closing phenylalanine or tryptophan. A D gene is named only where the DNA matches it firmly. Clone size is given for some rows only: seen once, a few or many times, or a class if the clone is expanded.

abundance: NA; v_gene: TRBV2; j_gene: TRBJ1-2; d_gene: NA; CDR3aa: CASLLYDYGYTF; CDR3nt: TGTGCCAGCTTATTATATGACTATGGCTACACCTTC
abundance: few; v_gene: TRBV4-3; j_gene: TRBJ1-1; d_gene: NA; CDR3aa: CASSQVTRNTEAFF; CDR3nt: TGCGCCAGCAGCCAAGTGACAAGGAACACTGAAGCTTTCTTT
abundance: few; v_gene: TRBV2; j_gene: TRBJ2-7; d_gene: TRBD1; CDR3aa: CASSRNRGFYEQYF; CDR3nt: TGTGCCAGCAGTCGGAACAGGGGATTCTACGAGCAGTACTTC
abundance: NA; v_gene: TRBV7-9; j_gene: TRBJ2-5; d_gene: TRBD2; CDR3aa: CASSLSTSGRRETQYF; CDR3nt: TGTGCCAGCAGCTTATCAACTAGCGGGAGGAGAGAGACCCAGTACTTC
abundance: NA; v_gene: TRBV5-6; j_gene: TRBJ2-3; d_gene: TRBD1; CDR3aa: CASRGTGGVDTQYF; CDR3nt: TGTGCCAGCCGCGGGACAGGGGGCGTAGATACGCAGTATTTT
abundance: NA; v_gene: TRBV29-1; j_gene: TRBJ1-5; d_gene: NA; CDR3aa: CSVEDFSVSNQPQHF; CDR3nt: TGCAGCGTTGAAGATTTCAGCGTTAGCAATCAGCCCCAGCATTTT
abundance: once; v_gene: TRBV10-2; j_gene: TRBJ2-1; d_gene: TRBD2; CDR3aa: CVSSESGLAGGHSYNEQFF; CDR3nt: TGCGTCAGCAGTGAGTCGGGACTAGCGGGAGGCCACTCCTACAATGAGCAGTTCTTC
abundance: NA; v_gene: TRBV28; j_gene: TRBJ2-5; d_gene: NA; CDR3aa: CASGVSRNQGKETQYF; CDR3nt: TGTGCCAGCGGCGTTAGTCGAAACCAGGGAAAAGAGACCCAGTACTTC
abundance: NA; v_gene: TRBV7-9; j_gene: TRBJ2-7; d_gene: TRBD2; CDR3aa: CASQYLAGGSHEQYF; CDR3nt: TGTGCCAGCCAGTACTTGGCGGGGGGAAGTCACGAGCAGTACTTC
abundance: NA; v_gene: TRBV9; j_gene: TRBJ1-2; d_gene: NA; CDR3aa: CASSGGGRDYTF; CDR3nt: TGTGCCAGCAGCGGGGGGGGCCGGGACTACACCTTC
abundance: NA; v_gene: TRBV19; j_gene: TRBJ2-1; d_gene: TRBD2; CDR3aa: CASSLRSGRQFNEQFF; CDR3nt: TGTGCCAGTAGTCTACGTAGCGGGAGGCAGTTCAATGAGCAGTTCTTC
abundance: NA; v_gene: TRBV6-5; j_gene: TRBJ2-5; d_gene: TRBD1; CDR3aa: CASRRGQVGETQYF; CDR3nt: TGTGCCAGCAGGAGGGGACAGGTTGGAGAGACCCAGTACTTC
abundance: NA; v_gene: TRBV7-2; j_gene: TRBJ2-7; d_gene: TRBD2; CDR3aa: CASRRLAGGPGNEQYF; CDR3nt: TGTGCCAGCCGGAGACTAGCGGGAGGGCCGGGAAACGAGCAGTACTTC
abundance: NA; v_gene: TRBV6-5; j_gene: TRBJ2-7; d_gene: TRBD2; CDR3aa: CASRGTERGSYEQYF; CDR3nt: TGTGCCAGCAGGGGGACTGAGCGGGGTTCCTACGAGCAGTACTTC
abundance: NA; v_gene: TRBV9; j_gene: TRBJ2-7; d_gene: TRBD1; CDR3aa: CASSARAGTGVREQYF; CDR3nt: TGTGCCAGCAGCGCAAGAGCCGGGACAGGTGTCCGCGAGCAGTACTTC
abundance: few; v_gene: TRBV5-4; j_gene: TRBJ2-3; d_gene: TRBD2; CDR3aa: CASSLTAGGRTYADTQYF; CDR3nt: TGTGCCAGCAGCTTGACAGCGGGGGGCCGTACGTACGCAGATACGCAGTATTTT
abundance: NA; v_gene: TRBV9; j_gene: TRBJ2-1; d_gene: TRBD1; CDR3aa: CASSVEGQGAFEQFF; CDR3nt: TGTGCCAGCAGCGTAGAGGGACAGGGGGCCTTTGAGCAGTTCTTC
abundance: NA; v_gene: TRBV27; j_gene: TRBJ2-7; d_gene: NA; CDR3aa: CASSFVPVRDEQYF; CDR3nt: TGTGCCAGCAGTTTTGTTCCCGTGCGGGACGAGCAGTACTTC
abundance: NA; v_gene: TRBV5-1; j_gene: TRBJ1-4; d_gene: NA; CDR3aa: CASSRVVGRDEKLFF; CDR3nt: TGCGCCAGCAGCCGAGTGGTTGGTCGGGATGAAAAACTGTTTTTT
abundance: NA; v_gene: TRBV7-9; j_gene: TRBJ1-1; d_gene: NA; CDR3aa: CASSWGGYRNTEAFF; CDR3nt: TGTGCCAGCAGCTGGGGGGGATACCGGAACACTGAAGCTTTCTTT
abundance: NA; v_gene: TRBV6-5; j_gene: TRBJ2-7; d_gene: TRBD1; CDR3aa: CASSRDRAPLYEQYF; CDR3nt: TGTGCCAGCAGCAGAGACAGGGCCCCCCTCTACGAGCAGTACTTC
abundance: NA; v_gene: TRBV11-3; j_gene: TRBJ1-1; d_gene: TRBD1; CDR3aa: CASSSGTANTEAFF; CDR3nt: TGTGCCAGCAGCTCCGGGACAGCTAACACTGAAGCTTTCTTT
abundance: NA; v_gene: TRBV28; j_gene: TRBJ1-2; d_gene: NA; CDR3aa: CASSPRGVGPGNYGYTF; CDR3nt: TGTGCCAGCAGCCCCCGGGGGGTGGGACCGGGTAACTATGGCTACACCTTC
abundance: NA; v_gene: TRBV28; j_gene: TRBJ2-5; d_gene: NA; CDR3aa: CASSLSGQQETQYF; CDR3nt: TGTGCCAGCAGTTTATCTGGACAGCAAGAGACCCAGTACTTC
abundance: NA; v_gene: TRBV6-4; j_gene: TRBJ2-1; d_gene: TRBD2; CDR3aa: CASSDTTSGSSEQFF; CDR3nt: TGTGCCAGCAGTGACACAACTAGCGGGAGTAGTGAGCAGTTCTTC
abundance: NA; v_gene: TRBV7-2; j_gene: TRBJ1-5; d_gene: NA; CDR3aa: CASSPSGREGVQPQHF; CDR3nt: TGTGCCAGCAGCCCGTCAGGAAGGGAAGGGGTCCAGCCCCAGCATTTT
abundance: NA; v_gene: TRBV5-8; j_gene: TRBJ1-1; d_gene: NA; CDR3aa: CASSKTSPGGFNFGAFF; CDR3nt: TGTGCCAGCAGCAAAACCTCGCCCGGGGGTTTTAATTTCGGGGCTTTCTTT
abundance: NA; v_gene: TRBV7-9; j_gene: TRBJ2-7; d_gene: TRBD1; CDR3aa: CASSRNQGASEQYF; CDR3nt: TGTGCCAGCAGCCGAAACCAGGGGGCCTCCGAGCAGTACTTC
abundance: NA; v_gene: TRBV9; j_gene: TRBJ2-3; d_gene: NA; CDR3aa: CASSVVSGGNTDTQYF; CDR3nt: TGTGCCAGCAGCGTAGTAAGTGGGGGGAACACAGATACGCAGTATTTT
abundance: once; v_gene: TRBV6-6; j_gene: TRBJ1-4; d_gene: NA; CDR3aa: CASSLHRATNEKLFF; CDR3nt: TGTGCCAGCAGCCTTCACCGGGCAACTAATGAAAAACTGTTTTTT
abundance: once; v_gene: TRBV19; j_gene: TRBJ2-1; d_gene: TRBD2; CDR3aa: CASSKIASGSLDNEQFF; CDR3nt: TGTGCCAGTAGTAAGATCGCTAGCGGGAGTTTAGACAATGAGCAGTTCTTC
abundance: NA; v_gene: TRBV7-2; j_gene: TRBJ2-7; d_gene: TRBD1; CDR3aa: CASSLGTTGMGEQYF; CDR3nt: TGTGCCAGCAGCTTGGGTACGACAGGGATGGGGGAGCAGTACTTC
abundance: NA; v_gene: TRBV13; j_gene: TRBJ2-2; d_gene: NA; CDR3aa: CASRPQGIAGELFF; CDR3nt: TGTGCCAGCAGGCCACAGGGAATCGCCGGGGAGCTGTTTTTT
abundance: NA; v_gene: TRBV19; j_gene: TRBJ1-2; d_gene: NA; CDR3aa: CASSAVNKLNYGYTF; CDR3nt: TGTGCCAGTAGTGCGGTCAACAAATTGAACTATGGCTACACCTTC
abundance: NA; v_gene: TRBV5-4; j_gene: TRBJ1-6; d_gene: TRBD1; CDR3aa: CASSPDRGKSPLHF; CDR3nt: TGTGCCAGCAGCCCGGACAGGGGGAAGTCACCCCTCCACTTT
abundance: NA; v_gene: TRBV4-2; j_gene: TRBJ2-4; d_gene: NA; CDR3aa: CASSQASTEGKNIQYF; CDR3nt: TGTGCCAGCAGCCAAGCATCGACAGAAGGCAAAAACATTCAGTACTTC
abundance: NA; v_gene: TRBV29-1; j_gene: TRBJ2-4; d_gene: TRBD1; CDR3aa: CSVRDRGGNIQYF; CDR3nt: TGCAGCGTTCGGGACAGGGGTGGCAACATTCAGTACTTC
abundance: NA; v_gene: TRBV28; j_gene: TRBJ2-3; d_gene: TRBD2; CDR3aa: CASSFSGKGTDTQYF; CDR3nt: TGTGCCAGCAGTTTTAGCGGGAAGGGCACAGATACGCAGTATTTT
abundance: NA; v_gene: TRBV19; j_gene: TRBJ1-3; d_gene: TRBD1; CDR3aa: CASSSRTGGNTIYF; CDR3nt: TGTGCCAGTAGTTCGCGGACAGGAGGAAACACCATATATTTT
abundance: NA; v_gene: TRBV5-1; j_gene: TRBJ2-5; d_gene: TRBD2; CDR3aa: CASKLAGSETQYF; CDR3nt: TGCGCCAGCAAGCTAGCGGGAAGTGAGACCCAGTACTTC
abundance: NA; v_gene: TRBV7-9; j_gene: TRBJ2-3; d_gene: NA; CDR3aa: CASSLVAGSADTQYF; CDR3nt: TGTGCCAGCAGCTTAGTAGCCGGTTCCGCAGATACGCAGTATTTT
abundance: NA; v_gene: TRBV28; j_gene: TRBJ2-1; d_gene: TRBD2; CDR3aa: CASSLGLALYNEQFF; CDR3nt: TGTGCCAGCAGTTTGGGACTAGCTCTTTACAATGAGCAGTTCTTC
abundance: NA; v_gene: TRBV11-3; j_gene: TRBJ2-7; d_gene: TRBD1; CDR3aa: CASRQQGSYEQYF; CDR3nt: TGTGCCAGCAGGCAACAGGGGTCCTACGAGCAGTACTTC
abundance: NA; v_gene: TRBV7-9; j_gene: TRBJ2-3; d_gene: NA; CDR3aa: CSSKVYGDTQYF; CDR3nt: TGTTCCAGCAAAGTCTACGGGGATACGCAGTATTTT
abundance: NA; v_gene: TRBV10-3; j_gene: TRBJ1-2; d_gene: NA; CDR3aa: CAISESLGVTNYGYTF; CDR3nt: TGTGCCATCAGTGAGTCATTGGGAGTAACTAACTATGGCTACACCTTC